The 22 T cell receptor beta chains below all came from one sample that was sequenced in a study of T cells in Graves' hyperthyroidism and ophthalmopathy. Amplified TCR beta CDR3 regions derived from RNA transcripts. Using the HTBI primer set, a first-round RT-PCR was run on the TCR CDR3. TCRdb analysed the multiplex PCR reads with MiXCR anew, one entry per CDR3 protein. Of some 140,000 distinct CDR3 sequences in the sample, less than 25% are singletons; the top ten hold roughly 71%. Sequenced: blood. Every receptor here comes from a woman aged 45 to 65 with Graves' hyperthyroidism that later progressed to Graves' ophthalmopathy.

This clonotype has at least ten counts. This chain joins TRBV7-2 and TRBJ2-5; TRBD1 might be the D (5 bases). The V gene lost 5 bases and the J gene lost 6 bases, with 16 bases spanning the gap. Looked up from germline, CDR1 is SGHTA and CDR2 is FQGNSA. This CDR3 comprises 14 residues. The CDR3 region has the DNA TGTGCCAGCAGCCCCTTCGGTCCAGGGAAGACCCAGTACTTC. This gives the protein CASSPFGPGKTQYF.

This clonotype was observed at least ten times. The chain has TRBV6-6 and TRBJ2-2; D is undetermined. The CDR3 spans 16 residues. Germline CDR1 MNHNY, CDR2 SVGAGI (reference sequence). V lost 0 bases, J lost 1 base, and 9 bases lay in between. CDR3 in amino acids: CASSYSLLGNTGELFF. The CDR3 nucleotides read TGTGCCAGCAGTTACTCTCTATTGGGGAACACCGGGGAGCTGTTTTTT.

This clonotype has at least ten counts. The chain combines TRBV27 with TRBJ1-2, with 10 bases identical to TRBD1. Unmatched junction bases numbered 7, after V lost 5 bases and J lost 4 bases. The CDR3 contains 15 residues. CDR1 MNHEY and CDR2 SMNVEV come from the germline V gene (reference sequence). The CDR3 loop is CASSGPGQGTYGYTF. The DNA of the CDR3 is TGTGCCAGCAGTGGACCGGGACAGGGGACCTATGGCTACACCTTC.

This clonotype was observed many times. The chain joins TRBV6-1 to TRBJ2-4; TRBD1 is a possible D gene (5 bases). Germline assignment: CDR1 MNHNS and CDR2 SASEGT. V was pared by 1 base and J by 2 bases, with 9 bases between. The CDR3 spans 15 residues. CDR3 sequence (DNA): TGTGCCAGCAGTGAAGTAACAGGTTCCAAAAACATTCAGTACTTC. Protein product: CASSEVTGSKNIQYF.

This clonotype was seen a few times. This chain joins TRBV3-1 and TRBJ2-5; no clear D gene. V was trimmed by 1 base and J by 5 bases, leaving 14 bases between them. The CDR3 covers 15 residues. Germline-derived CDR1 and CDR2 are LGHDT and YNNKEL (reference sequence). The chain's CDR3 is CASSQGPQRDETQYF. The CDR3 DNA reads as TGTGCCAGCAGCCAAGGCCCCCAAAGAGACGAGACCCAGTACTTC.

This clonotype is a singleton in its sample. The rearrangement uses TRBV7-2 and TRBJ2-7; D is undetermined. The CDR3 runs 14 residues. Germline assignment: CDR1 SGHTA and CDR2 FQGNSA. V was trimmed by 4 bases and J by 6 bases, leaving 16 bases between them. DNA of the CDR3: TGTGCCAGCAGCTCGAACCCCGGATTTGCCGAGCAGTACTTC. It encodes CASSSNPGFAEQYF.

The CDR3 protein is CASSVDGTMGEKLFF. The CDR3 nucleotides are TGTGCCAGCAGCGTAGATGGGACGATGGGGGAAAAACTGTTTTTT. The chain is built from TRBV9 and TRBJ1-4, with a possible D match to TRBD1 (5 bases). The CDR3 sequence is 15 residues long. Trimming shortened V by 0 bases and J by 8 bases, and 14 bases separated the two germline ends. Germline loops: CDR1 SGDLS, CDR2 YYNGEE.

This clonotype was seen a few times. The chain's CDR3 is CASSPGRAGLGAYEQYF. The CDR3 DNA reads as TGTGCCAGCAGCCCCGGGAGAGCGGGACTAGGCGCCTACGAGCAGTACTTC. The rearrangement joins TRBV28 to TRBJ2-7; 8 nucleotides line up with TRBD2. The CDR3 length is 17 residues. After removal of 6 bases from V and 2 bases from J, the junction contained 15 bases not matched to a gene. Germline V lookup: CDR1 MDHEN, CDR2 SYDVKM.

This clonotype appeared many times. This chain links TRBV7-6 with TRBJ2-7; TRBD1 matches at 8 bases. The trim removed 3 bases at V and 7 bases at J, leaving 17 bases unmatched. The CDR3 runs 17 residues. Germline CDR1 SGHVS, CDR2 FNYEAQ. Written as DNA, the CDR3 is TGTGCCAGCAGCTTGAGCTCGTCCTCGCCGACAGGGGTAGAGCAGTACTTC. This gives the protein CASSLSSSSPTGVEQYF.

This clonotype occurred a few times. The chain links TRBV7-9 to TRBJ2-3, with 8 nucleotides matching TRBD2. Germline trimming cut 5 bases from V and 4 bases from J; bases unmatched to any gene: 5. Looked up from germline, CDR1 is SEHNR and CDR2 is FQNEAQ (reference sequence). The CDR3 spans 14 residues. CDR3 coding DNA: TGTGCCAGCAGCCCTAGGACTAGCCCAGATACGCAGTATTTT. Encoded protein: CASSPRTSPDTQYF.

In its sample, this clonotype was seen a few times. The chain carries TRBV24-1 and TRBJ2-1; 11 positions agree with TRBD2. CDR3 length: 14 residues. Germline V gene lookup returns CDR1 KGHDR and CDR2 SFDVKD. J was trimmed by 9 bases and V by 5 bases; bases with no gene match: 5. The CDR3 region is CATSVLAGGSEQFF. The CDR3 nucleotides read TGTGCCACCAGTGTTCTAGCGGGAGGTAGTGAGCAGTTCTTC.

This clonotype showed up many times. The chain joins TRBV3-1 to TRBJ2-1; a weak D match, TRBD2 (6 bases). The CDR3 is made up of 15 amino acids. V lost 4 bases and J 9 bases, leaving 19 bases between the germline ends. The V gene's germline CDR1 is LGHDT and CDR2 YNNKEL (reference sequence). CDR3 coding DNA: TGTGCCAGCAGCCCACTCCGGGACTTCCGCGGTGAGCAGTTCTTC. Translation gives CASSPLRDFRGEQFF.

This clonotype was counted many times. V is TRBV27 and J is TRBJ1-2; tentatively, D is TRBD1 (5 bases). V lost 2 bases and J lost 8, with 12 bases in between. The CDR3 runs 13 residues. Germline CDR1 MNHEY, CDR2 SMNVEV (reference sequence). The CDR3 DNA reads as TGTGCCAGCAGTTTAGAGGGGCACGAAGGCTACACCTTC. Translated: CASSLEGHEGYTF.

This clonotype was seen more than once but under ten times. The V and J genes are TRBV12-3 or TRBV12-4 and TRBJ2-1, with TRBD2 matching over 7 bases. The junction had 3 bases not matched to a gene; V was cut back by 0 bases and J by 4 bases. This CDR3 is built from 15 residues. The CDR3 protein is CASSLAGGRYNEQFF. The CDR3 bases are TGTGCCAGCAGTTTAGCGGGAGGGCGATACAATGAGCAGTTCTTC.

As regards this clonotype: A much bigger clone sits one base away, suggesting this may be a read error. The chain is built from TRBV20-1 and TRBJ1-5; TRBD1 matches 7 bases. Germline V gives CDR1 DFQATT, CDR2 SNEGSKA (reference sequence). The CDR3 length is 13 residues. The V segment lost 5 bases and the J segment 2 bases; nucleotides outside the gene matches: 3. The CDR3 here is CSARDRCNQPQHF. In DNA form, the CDR3 reads TGCAGTGCTCGGGACAGATGCAATCAGCCCCAGCATTTT.

In this sample, this clonotype turned up a few times. The rearrangement uses TRBV9 and TRBJ2-1; 8 positions agree with TRBD2. Losses at the gene ends were 4 bases for V and 6 bases for J; bases not matched to a gene: 9. Germline-derived CDR1 and CDR2 are SGDLS and YYNGEE. The CDR3 contains 15 residues. CDR3 bases: TGTGCCAGCAGCCCAGCGGGAGTTGGTCTCAATGAGCAGTTCTTC. It encodes CASSPAGVGLNEQFF.

In this sample, this clonotype turned up many times. This CDR3 reads CASSLPHGRRNIQYF. CDR3 sequence (DNA): TGTGCCAGCAGTTTACCTCACGGGAGAAGAAACATTCAGTACTTC. V gene TRBV11-3 combines with J gene TRBJ2-4; tentative D call: TRBD2 (6 bases). V dropped 6 bases and J dropped 6 bases, with 18 bases sitting between them. The germline CDR1 and CDR2 sequences are SGHNT and YENEEA. The CDR3 has 15 residues.

This clonotype was counted ten times or more. J is TRBJ2-1 and V is TRBV11-2, with 9 bases identical to TRBD2. The CDR3 extends over 14 amino acids. The V and J ends lost 2 bases and 6 bases, in that order; junction bases with no gene match: 2. In germline, CDR1 is SGHAT, CDR2 FQNNGV. The CDR3 DNA is TGTGCCAGCAGCTTAACAGCGGGAGGCAATGAGCAGTTCTTC. It is translated as CASSLTAGGNEQFF.

This clonotype was observed a few times. The chain has TRBV2 and TRBJ2-7; TRBD2 matches 7 bases. CDR1 and CDR2 (germline): SNHLY, FYNNEI. V was clipped by 6 bases and J by 2 bases; unmatched bases: 4. The CDR3 contains 13 residues. This chain's CDR3 is CASREGGAYEQYF. The CDR3, as DNA: TGTGCCAGCAGAGAGGGAGGGGCCTACGAGCAGTACTTC. The whole variable domain, filled in from reference TRBV2 and TRBJ2-7, reads EPEVTQTPSHQVTQMGQEVILRCVPISNHLYFYWYRQILGQKVEFLVSFYNNEISEKSEIFDDQFSVERPDGSNFTLKIRSTKLEDSAMYFCASREGGAYEQYFGPGTRLTVT.

The V call is TRBV25-1, the J call TRBJ1-4; D is possibly TRBD1 (5 bases). The CDR3 spans 12 residues. Trimming left V 5 bases short and J 8 bases short, with 9 bases between. Germline loops: CDR1 MGHDK, CDR2 SYGVNS. The CDR3 coding sequence is TGTGCCAGCAGTCCCAGGGTCGAAAAACTGTTTTTT. It codes for CASSPRVEKLFF.

This clonotype was seen ten or more times. The genes are TRBV2 and TRBJ2-7, with 11 bases that match TRBD1. Germline V gene data show CDR1 as SNHLY and CDR2 as FYNNEI. The length of the CDR3 is 16 residues. V gave up 4 bases and J gave up 3 bases; unmatched junction bases: 8. The chain's CDR3 is CASSVSRTGGFYEQYF. CDR3 nucleotides: TGTGCCAGCAGTGTATCGCGGACAGGGGGCTTCTACGAGCAGTACTTC.

This clonotype showed up many times. V is TRBV11-2 and J is TRBJ2-3; 7 bases map to TRBD1. The ends lost 5 bases at V and 1 base at J; junction bases unmatched: 9. CDR3 length equals 16 residues. Germline assignment: CDR1 SGHAT and CDR2 FQNNGV. CDR3 residues: CASSPWPTGGTDTQYF. The CDR3, as DNA: TGTGCCAGCAGCCCCTGGCCTACAGGGGGCACAGATACGCAGTATTTT.